One sample yielded the 27 T cell receptor beta chains listed below, sequenced in a study of T cell responses to AZD1222 COVID-19 vaccine. Here immunoSEQ multiplex PCR was the method, and the copy in TCRdb shows in-frame clones only, minus some. This sample contains more than 110,000 clones. The specimen sequenced was peripheral blood. These TCRs come from an adult in good health.

The chain has TRBV3-1 (or the pseudogene TRBV3-2) and TRBJ1-4, with 7 positions matching TRBD1. J lost 12 bases, V lost 3 bases, and 4 bases had no gene match. Germline assignment: CDR1 LGHDT and CDR2 YNNKEL (reference sequence). This CDR3 has 12 amino acids. In DNA, the CDR3 is TGTGCCAGCAGCCAGACCGACAGGGAACTGTTTTTT. Amino acids: CASSQTDRELFF.

V is TRBV28 and J is TRBJ2-6, with a possible D match to TRBD2 (6 bases). Germline lookup yields CDR1 MDHEN and CDR2 SYDVKM. The CDR3 length is 15 residues. The ends were cut back, 3 bases at V and 1 base at J, with 7 bases in the middle. In DNA, the CDR3 is TGTGCCAGCAGTTTCGGGGGATCTGGGGCCAACGTCCTGACTTTC. Its protein product is CASSFGGSGANVLTF.

The chain employs TRBV7-2 and TRBJ2-5; D is uncertain. Germline V gives CDR1 SGHTA, CDR2 FQGNSA. Trimming cost V 2 bases and J 2 bases, with 6 bases left between them. CDR3 length equals 13 residues. The CDR3 here is CASSLRRQETQYF. Here the CDR3 DNA reads TGTGCCAGCAGCTTAAGACGTCAAGAGACCCAGTACTTC.

The V call is TRBV6-6, the J call TRBJ2-1; TRBD2 matches 8 bases. The CDR3 sequence is 15 residues long. The V gene's germline CDR1 is MNHNY and CDR2 SVGAGI (reference sequence). The junction had 4 bases not matched to a gene; V was cut back by 6 bases and J by 0 bases. The CDR3: CASRPLAASYNEQFF. In nucleotides, the CDR3 is TGTGCCAGCAGACCACTAGCGGCCTCCTACAATGAGCAGTTCTTC.

V gene TRBV18 combines with J gene TRBJ2-2; the match to TRBD1 covers 9 bases. V trimming: 2 bases; J trimming: 2 bases; junction bases outside the gene matches: 6. Germline values: CDR1 KGHSH, CDR2 LQKENI. This CDR3 spans 17 amino acids. The CDR3 DNA reads TGTGCCAGCTCACCATCGATACAGGGGGCTAACACCGGGGAGCTGTTTTTT. Translated, it gives CASSPSIQGANTGELFF.

This chain connects TRBV5-8 to TRBJ1-1; no definite D call. Per the germline V gene, CDR1 is SGHTS and CDR2 is YDEGEE. V lost 1 base and J lost 0, with 13 bases in between. This CDR3 is built from 16 residues. In DNA, the CDR3 is TGTGCCAGCAGCTTGAGGGCAGGATCCATGAACACTGAAGCTTTCTTT. Translation: CASSLRAGSMNTEAFF.

This chain uses TRBV9 with TRBJ1-2; possibly TRBD1 for D (5 bases). CDR1 is SGDLS and CDR2 is YYNGEE in the germline V gene. This CDR3 has 14 amino acids. Trimming cost V 0 bases and J 7 bases, with 13 bases left between them. The CDR3 sequence: CASSVGDGLGGYTF. As DNA, the CDR3 is TGTGCCAGCAGCGTAGGGGACGGCTTAGGTGGCTACACCTTC.

The rearrangement uses TRBV4-2 and TRBJ2-7; TRBD1 might be the D (5 bases). Germline CDR1 LGHNA, CDR2 YNFKEQ. V was shortened by 1 base and J by 1 base, with 8 bases between the two germline ends. This CDR3 has 14 amino acids. CDR3 in DNA: TGTGCCAGCAGCCAAGGGACAACGTCCTACGAGCAGTACTTC. This codes for CASSQGTTSYEQYF.

The chain combines TRBV18 with TRBJ1-1; D not resolved. Between the trimmed V and J ends, which lost 3 bases and 0 bases, there was a span of 5 bases. This CDR3 contains 13 residues. CDR1 KGHSH and CDR2 LQKENI come from the germline V gene. This chain's CDR3 is CASSPWVNTEAFF. The CDR3 nucleotides read TGTGCCAGCTCACCCTGGGTGAACACTGAAGCTTTCTTT.

The CDR3 DNA reads as TGTGCCAGTAGTATAGGCGATCTCGGGGTCCCCTACGAGCAGTACTTC. Encoded protein: CASSIGDLGVPYEQYF. The chain links TRBV19 to TRBJ2-7, with a possible D match to TRBD2 (5 bases). The germline CDR1 and CDR2 sequences are LNHDA and SQIVND (reference sequence). The CDR3 covers 16 residues. Between the trimmed V and J ends, which lost 1 base and 2 bases, there was a span of 15 bases.

This sequence joins TRBV6-6 and TRBJ2-3; D perhaps matches TRBD2 (5 bases). This CDR3 has 13 residues. Germline values: CDR1 MNHNY, CDR2 SVGAGI (reference sequence). Between the trimmed V and J ends, which lost 7 bases and 4 bases, there was a span of 12 bases. CDR3 amino acids: CASNLRGADTQYF. The CDR3 region has the DNA TGTGCCAGCAATCTCCGGGGAGCAGATACGCAGTATTTT.

Concerning this clone: An end of the junction does not agree with germline; a read error may underlie this. The chain links TRBV30 to TRBJ2-7, with D possibly matching TRBD1 (6 bases). This CDR3 is built from 10 residues. Germline V lookup: CDR1 GTSNPN, CDR2 SVGIG (reference sequence). The CDR3 reads CAWGGSTPIF. CDR3 nucleotide sequence: TGTGCCTGGGGGGGCTCCACTCCGATCTTC.

This chain uses TRBV7-9 with TRBJ1-6; possible D gene TRBD1, 6 bases. Germline loops: CDR1 SEHNR, CDR2 FQNEAQ (reference sequence). The CDR3 totals 16 residues. V was shortened by 6 bases and J by 10 bases, with 22 bases between the two germline ends. Here the CDR3 reads CASSFDRWPGYSPLHF. The CDR3, as DNA: TGTGCCAGCAGTTTCGACAGGTGGCCCGGATACTCACCCCTCCACTTT.

V gene TRBV5-6 combines with J gene TRBJ1-2; possible D gene TRBD1, 6 bases. The CDR3 loop spans 12 amino acids. Germline values: CDR1 SGHDT, CDR2 YYEEEE. V was clipped by 5 bases and J by 4 bases, with 9 bases between them. The CDR3 loop reads CASRGGGYGYTF. DNA of the CDR3: TGTGCCAGCAGGGGGGGCGGCTATGGCTACACCTTC.

The chain combines TRBV5-4 with TRBJ1-3; unclear D gene. The CDR3 has 14 amino acids. Germline-derived CDR1 and CDR2 are SGHNT and YYREEE (reference sequence). With 4 bases removed from V and 8 bases from J, the gap between germline ends came to 16 bases. The DNA of the CDR3 is TGTGCCAGCAGCCCCGGTGTGTCTGTGGACACCATATATTTT. This translates into CASSPGVSVDTIYF.

The chain recombines TRBV12-3 or TRBV12-4 with TRBJ2-5; possible D gene TRBD1, 5 bases. The CDR3 is 13 amino acids. With 0 bases removed from V and 5 bases from J, the gap between germline ends came to 7 bases. The DNA for the CDR3 is TGTGCCAGCAGTTTAGCGGGGCGGGAGACCCAGTACTTC. It is translated as CASSLAGRETQYF.

The rearrangement links TRBV4-1 to TRBJ1-2, with D tentatively TRBD1 (6 bases). The CDR3 totals 14 residues. V gave up 0 bases and J gave up 5 bases, with 10 bases separating them. Germline loops: CDR1 MGHRA, CDR2 YSYEKL. The CDR3 DNA is TGCGCCAGCAGCCAAGAATCCACAGGGTATGGCTACACCTTC. Its protein is CASSQESTGYGYTF.

The chain links TRBV7-7 to TRBJ1-1; D is unclear. The germline V and J ends were trimmed by 4 bases and 1 base, with 7 bases remaining between them. The CDR3 loop spans 13 amino acids. Germline V gene sequence: CDR1 SSHAT, CDR2 FNYEAQ (reference sequence). The CDR3 reads CASSSAQNTEAFF. The CDR3 bases are TGTGCCAGCAGCTCCGCCCAGAACACTGAAGCTTTCTTT. Looking up the rest from reference TRBV7-7 and TRBJ1-1 gives the full variable domain: GAGVSQSPRYKVTKRGQDVTLRCDPISSHATLYWYQQALGQGPEFLTYFNYEAQPDKSGLPSDRFSAERPEGSISTLTIQRTEQRDSAMYRCASSSAQNTEAFFGQGTRLTVV.

In DNA, the CDR3 is TGCGCCAGCAGCTTGGCTCCTCCCGGTGGGACCCAGTACTTC. As protein: CASSLAPPGGTQYF. The rearrangement joins TRBV5-1 to TRBJ2-5; D is ambiguous. Germline CDR1 reads SGHRS; CDR2 reads YFSETQ. The V end was cut by 0 bases, the J end by 7 bases, with 13 bases between. There are 14 residues in the CDR3.

CDR3 sequence (DNA): TGCGCCAGCAGCTGGGAACCCGGTATCCAGGCCGGGGAGCTGTTTTTT. Translated: CASSWEPGIQAGELFF. The rearrangement uses TRBV5-1 and TRBJ2-2; no clear D gene. CDR3 size: 16 residues. Between the trimmed V and J ends, which lost 3 bases and 6 bases, there was a span of 18 bases. CDR1 is SGHRS and CDR2 is YFSETQ in the germline V gene.

The gene calls are TRBV7-9 and TRBJ1-1; TRBD1 agrees at 10 bases. The CDR3 is 15 amino acids. Per the germline V gene, CDR1 is SEHNR and CDR2 is FQNEAQ (reference sequence). V shed 4 bases and J 3 bases; nucleotides not matched to a gene: 5. CDR3 nucleotide sequence: TGTGCCAGCAGCTCAGGGACAGGGGCATACACTGAAGCTTTCTTT. This translates into CASSSGTGAYTEAFF.

CDR3 protein: CASSLLDRGAYGYTF. The CDR3 DNA is TGTGCCAGCAGCCTACTCGACCGCGGGGCTTATGGCTACACCTTC. The chain uses TRBV9 and TRBJ1-2; TRBD1 might be the D (5 bases). The V and J ends lost 4 bases and 5 bases respectively, with 18 bases between them. This CDR3 region has 15 residues. Per the germline V gene, CDR1 is SGDLS and CDR2 is YYNGEE.

This rearrangement joins TRBV5-1 to TRBJ2-5, with TRBD2 matching 8 bases. In germline, CDR1 is SGHRS, CDR2 YFSETQ. V was pared by 4 bases and J by 3 bases, with 8 bases of the junction left unmatched. This CDR3 is 15 amino acids long. The chain's CDR3 is CASSPLSGGEETQYF. The CDR3 DNA sequence: TGCGCCAGCAGCCCCCTATCGGGGGGGGAAGAGACCCAGTACTTC.

V and J are TRBV9 and TRBJ1-1, with TRBD1 as a possible D gene (6 bases). With 2 bases removed from V and 7 bases from J, the gap between germline ends came to 9 bases. The CDR3 sequence is 12 residues long. Germline V gives CDR1 SGDLS, CDR2 YYNGEE. CDR3 sequence (DNA): TGTGCCAGCAGCGTGGGGGGCAGTGAAGCTTTCTTT. This sequence encodes CASSVGGSEAFF.

About this clone itself: Other DNA sequences from this sample encode an identical CDR3 as well. The chain links TRBV15 to TRBJ1-2; tentative D call: TRBD1 (6 bases). Germline CDR1 and CDR2: LNHNV and YYDKDF (reference sequence). Trimming removed 0 bases at V and 8 bases at J, with 16 bases between. The CDR3 is made up of 15 amino acids. The CDR3 sequence: CATSRDPPGARGYTF. The CDR3 DNA sequence: TGTGCCACCAGCAGAGATCCTCCGGGGGCGAGAGGCTACACCTTC.

The chain carries TRBV6-1 and TRBJ1-5; D unresolved. CDR3 size: 13 residues. Germline CDR1 is MNHNS and CDR2 is SASEGT. The ends were cut back, 2 bases at V and 7 bases at J, with 9 bases in the middle. The CDR3 DNA sequence: TGTGCCAGCAGTGAAACTGGGGTACAGCCCCAGCATTTT. It translates to CASSETGVQPQHF.

This sequence joins TRBV5-1 and TRBJ1-2; perhaps TRBD1 as D (5 bases). The V and J ends lost 4 bases and 2 bases respectively, with 9 bases between them. There are 13 residues in the CDR3. Germline CDR1 SGHRS, CDR2 YFSETQ. The CDR3 bases are TGCGCCAGCAGCCCGGACACCAACTATGGCTACACCTTC. Translating it yields CASSPDTNYGYTF.